A selection of T cell receptor beta chains follows, all from one sample in a study of Ad26.COV2.S vaccination and SARS-CoV-2 variants. Clones were read by immunoSEQ multiplex PCR, and TCRdb kept only the in-frame ones, dropping some. The sample lists 350,000 to 450,000 clones, 75% to 90% occurring once. The source was peripheral blood, collected in a trial of Ad26.COV2.S vaccine versus placebo. These receptors all come from a person between 18 and 65 years old who received the Ad26.COV2.S COVID-19 vaccine or a placebo. Both conserved end residues are part of each CDR3. The size entry is marked missing in some rows and otherwise reads once, few, many or a size class.

v_call,j_call,clone_size,cdr3_aa
TRBV7-8,TRBJ1-1,.,CASSLVSGLNTEAFF
TRBV28,TRBJ2-1,.,CASNPAGPYNEQFF
TRBV7-9,TRBJ2-7,.,CASSVELDYEQYF
TRBV28,TRBJ2-7,.,CASSLWAESSYEQYF
TRBV19,TRBJ2-1,.,CASTRATDSYNEQFF
TRBV7-8,TRBJ2-1,once,CASSLAGLAGVGNEQFF
TRBV6-1,TRBJ2-7,.,CASSEEQGQGYEQYF
TRBV13,TRBJ2-1,.,CASSADYNEQFF
TRBV5-1,TRBJ2-7,.,CASSSVTPPYEQYF
TRBV9,TRBJ2-7,once,CASSPAGFSDEQYF
TRBV2,TRBJ1-2,.,CASKGSEIGYGYTF
TRBV6-5,TRBJ2-7,.,CASSPGQHAQYF
TRBV5-1,TRBJ2-5,once,CASSLAGDETQYF
TRBV12-3/TRBV12-4,TRBJ2-2,once,CASSFSYTGELFF
TRBV12-3/TRBV12-4,TRBJ2-7,.,CASSSRLGYEQYF
TRBV7-8,TRBJ2-2,.,CASSSKNTGELFF
TRBV12-3/TRBV12-4,TRBJ2-3,once,CASSYRRGWQYF
TRBV27,TRBJ1-2,.,CASSVSTAPRGGYTF
TRBV5-1,TRBJ2-7,.,CASSLGAVQRNEQYF
TRBV28,TRBJ1-2,.,CASSRREGARGGYTF
TRBV5-5,TRBJ2-5,.,CASSESGTSVETQYF
TRBV4-1,TRBJ2-1,.,CASSLIRAGTGVNEQFF
TRBV19,TRBJ1-1,.,CASRNRGYTEAFF
TRBV28,TRBJ2-7,once,CASSFTKTTQGNRYEQYF
TRBV29-1,TRBJ2-1,.,CSVEREAYNEQFF
TRBV7-6,TRBJ2-3,.,CASSLVGGTQYF
TRBV5-4,TRBJ2-2,few,CASRVLTSGIHGELFF
TRBV3-1/TRBV3-2,TRBJ2-1,.,CASSQALAGGRYEQFF
TRBV7-6,TRBJ2-7,.,CASSLAVGMTYEQYF
TRBV27,TRBJ2-7,.,CASSPGGTSYEQYF
TRBV9,TRBJ2-1,.,CASAHSYNEQFF
TRBV15,TRBJ1-2,.,CATSISRTGGYGYTF
TRBV5-1,TRBJ2-7,.,CASSLAQGGYEQYF
TRBV28,TRBJ2-7,.,CASNTRTSGAYEQYF
TRBV12-3/TRBV12-4,TRBJ2-7,.,CASSLDSLYEQYF
TRBV4-1,TRBJ2-5,.,CASSKSIAEQETQYF
TRBV28,TRBJ2-1,.,CASSPGQGNNNEQFF
TRBV12-3/TRBV12-4,TRBJ2-3,.,CASSLRTTDTQYF
TRBV7-2,TRBJ1-3,once,CASSGGSGNTIYF
TRBV18,TRBJ2-1,.,CASSPPVVHEQFF
TRBV5-1,TRBJ2-7,once,CASSVSGQGYEQYF
TRBV7-3,TRBJ2-3,.,CASSLQGASTDTQYF
TRBV14,TRBJ1-1,.,CASSHGGLNTEAFF
TRBV7-2,TRBJ2-7,.,CASSFRFPSYEQYF
TRBV5-5,TRBJ2-3,.,CASSFLLSDLTTDTQYF
TRBV10-3,TRBJ1-1,.,CAISERGYAEAFF
TRBV15,TRBJ2-2,.,CATSREAGGLAGELFF
TRBV9,TRBJ1-2,.,CASSVEGGNYGYTF
TRBV5-4,TRBJ1-1,.,CASSLKRGMNTEAFF
TRBV11-2,TRBJ2-5,once,CASSLVEGGRGTQYF
TRBV9,TRBJ2-3,.,CASSDPKAGVGTQYF
TRBV5-1,TRBJ1-3,.,CASSLQGISGNTIYF
TRBV30,TRBJ2-5,.,CAWSVGVGSASRETQYF
TRBV28,TRBJ1-1,.,CASRPSGFWFAFF